The 26 T cell receptor beta chains listed next were all sequenced from one sample in a study of spatial heterogeneity in lung cancer (dated by TCRdb to about 2019). Read against the paper, the sample's time point label means: sample taken at primary tumor resection. Whole RNA extracted from tumor and nontumor lung tissue, or from cryopreserved PBMC samples, was used for TCR sequencing without cell sorting. The library came from 5' RACE. Sequencer: NextSeq 500. Using fastp trimming at Q25 and MiXCR clonotype assembly, TCRdb reanalyzed the public sequencing data and kept in-frame beta chains. Every CDR3 protein is listed once, alongside the most common genes and DNA of its rows. Within this sample are 90,000 to 95,000 distinct CDR3 sequences, with about 12% of them counted one time only. The ten largest clones add up to about 38% of the sample. The sample consisted of PBMCs, taken at surgery. The receptors were gathered from a male donor with early-stage non-small cell lung cancer.

The chain carries TRBV10-3 and TRBJ2-7; possible D gene TRBD2, 6 bases. The CDR3 contains 14 residues. V dropped 1 base and J dropped 4 bases, with 11 bases sitting between them. The germline CDR1 and CDR2 sequences are ENHRY and SYGVKD. This CDR3 reads CAISEWGVQYEQYF. Written as DNA, the CDR3 is TGTGCCATCAGTGAGTGGGGGGTGCAGTACGAGCAGTACTTC.

The table lists this clonotype with many counts. CDR3 in amino acids: CASSDRGLNQETQYF. The DNA of the CDR3 is TGTGCCAGCAGTGACAGGGGGCTTAACCAAGAGACCCAGTACTTC. This chain links TRBV28 with TRBJ2-5, with 10 nucleotides matching TRBD1. The ends lost 5 bases at V and 0 bases at J; junction bases unmatched: 3. Germline loops: CDR1 MDHEN, CDR2 SYDVKM. This CDR3 is built from 15 residues.

The chain combines TRBV12-3 or TRBV12-4 with TRBJ1-5; possibly TRBD1 for D (6 bases). The CDR3 has 12 amino acids. V was clipped by 5 bases and J by 8 bases, with 10 bases between them. CDR3 coding DNA: TGTGCCAGCAGTAACAGGGTTGAGCCCCAGCATTTT. This sequence encodes CASSNRVEPQHF.

A few counts support this clonotype. The rearrangement links TRBV5-5 to TRBJ2-7, with D perhaps TRBD1 (6 bases). The CDR3 has 16 amino acids. The V gene lost 1 base and the J gene lost 4 bases, with 18 bases spanning the gap. In germline, CDR1 is SGHKS, CDR2 YYEKEE (reference sequence). This CDR3 reads CASSLLGTNDRYEQYF. The CDR3 DNA reads TGTGCCAGCAGCTTGCTAGGGACAAATGATAGGTACGAGCAGTACTTC.

This clonotype was recorded many times. The rearrangement joins TRBV20-1 to TRBJ2-5, with D perhaps matching TRBD2 (5 bases). This CDR3 has 13 amino acids. V shed 1 base and J shed 1 base, with 7 bases lying between them. Germline V CDR1 and CDR2: DFQATT, SNEGSKA (reference sequence). In DNA, the CDR3 is TGCAGTGCTAGAGTGGCGGGCCAAGAGACCCAGTACTTC. It encodes CSARVAGQETQYF.

In its sample, this clonotype was seen a few times. V usage is TRBV4-3 and J usage is TRBJ2-1; D call uncertain. CDR1 and CDR2 (germline): LGHNA, YSLEER. With 5 bases removed from V and 0 bases from J, the gap between germline ends came to 14 bases. This CDR3 contains 16 residues. In DNA, the CDR3 is TGCGCCAGCAGCACCCGGACGCAGAGCTCCTACAATGAGCAGTTCTTC. This translates into CASSTRTQSSYNEQFF.

The chain couples TRBV30 to TRBJ1-2; a weak D match, TRBD1 (5 bases). Germline assignment: CDR1 GTSNPN and CDR2 SVGIG (reference sequence). V dropped 4 bases and J dropped 8 bases, with 14 bases sitting between them. The CDR3 spans 12 residues. The chain's CDR3 is CAWTHRSGGYTF. The CDR3 coding sequence is TGTGCCTGGACCCATAGGTCAGGGGGCTACACCTTC.

The gene calls are TRBV6-5 and TRBJ2-5; D is unclear. This CDR3 is built from 14 residues. V was cut by 3 bases and J by 2 bases, with 10 bases left in between. The germline V gene has CDR1 MNHEY and CDR2 SVGAGI. This CDR3 is CASSYTGVQETQYF. CDR3 coding DNA: TGTGCCAGCAGTTATACTGGGGTTCAAGAGACCCAGTACTTC.

This clonotype was counted at least ten times. This sequence joins TRBV20-1 and TRBJ2-2, with D hard to call. The CDR3 covers 15 residues. The V and J ends lost 0 bases and 3 bases respectively, with 11 bases between them. The germline V gene has CDR1 DFQATT and CDR2 SNEGSKA (reference sequence). CDR3 sequence reads: CSARDGVMDTGELFF. CDR3 DNA sequence: TGCAGTGCTAGAGATGGGGTTATGGACACCGGGGAGCTGTTTTTT.

V and J are TRBV7-8 and TRBJ1-5; possible D gene TRBD1, 6 bases. The V and J ends lost 6 bases and 2 bases respectively, with 14 bases between them. The CDR3 contains 15 residues. The germline V gene encodes CDR1 SGHVS and CDR2 FQNEAQ. The CDR3 DNA is TGTGCCAGCAGTACAGGGACGGGGGGCAATCAGCCCCAGCATTTT. This gives the protein CASSTGTGGNQPQHF.

The chain carries TRBV5-5 and TRBJ2-3; the D gene is possibly TRBD1 (5 bases). The CDR3 loop spans 13 amino acids. The germline gives CDR1 SGHKS, CDR2 YYEKEE (reference sequence). With 2 bases removed from V and 5 bases from J, the gap between germline ends came to 9 bases. The CDR3 sequence: CASSFSREDTQYF. In DNA, the CDR3 is TGTGCCAGCAGCTTTAGCAGGGAAGATACGCAGTATTTT.

CDR3 DNA sequence: TGCAGCGTCCGACTAGCGGGAGTATTCAATGAGCAGTTCTTC. Translation gives CSVRLAGVFNEQFF. The rearrangement uses TRBV29-1 and TRBJ2-1, with 12 bases matching TRBD2. Germline CDR1 and CDR2: SQVTM and ANQGSEA. The CDR3 has 14 residues. The V and J ends lost 6 bases and 6 bases, in that order; junction bases with no gene match: 6.

V usage is TRBV20-1 and J usage is TRBJ2-1, with TRBD2 identical over 10 bases. Trimming at V came to 4 bases and at J to 4 bases, leaving 4 bases not matched to a gene. This CDR3 is 14 amino acids long. From germline, CDR1 is DFQATT and CDR2 SNEGSKA (reference sequence). The CDR3 region is CSAIPSGRYNEQFF. The CDR3 DNA reads as TGCAGTGCTATACCTAGCGGGAGATACAATGAGCAGTTCTTC.

The chain carries TRBV6-5 and TRBJ2-1, with 9 bases that match TRBD1. The CDR3 is 15 residues long. Germline V gene sequence: CDR1 MNHEY, CDR2 SVGAGI. J was trimmed by 6 bases and V by 6 bases; bases with no gene match: 9. Here the CDR3 reads CASRRDREGGNEQFF. DNA of the CDR3: TGTGCCAGCAGACGGGACAGGGAGGGCGGCAATGAGCAGTTCTTC.

This clonotype appeared a few times. The V and J genes are TRBV5-6 and TRBJ1-5, with unresolved D. V gave up 4 bases and J gave up 5 bases, with 19 bases separating them. CDR3 length: 16 amino acids. From germline, CDR1 is SGHDT and CDR2 YYEEEE. The CDR3 spells CASSPGGMQGYQPQHF. The CDR3 coding sequence is TGTGCCAGCAGCCCGGGCGGGATGCAAGGTTATCAGCCCCAGCATTTT.

The CDR3 loop is CASWSGGGQETQYF. CDR3 in DNA: TGCGCCAGCTGGAGCGGGGGAGGTCAAGAGACCCAGTACTTC. The chain combines TRBV5-1 with TRBJ2-5; TRBD2 agrees at 8 bases. CDR1 and CDR2 (germline): SGHRS, YFSETQ. The J segment lost 2 bases and the V segment lost 7 bases, leaving 7 bases of the junction unmatched. The CDR3 runs 14 residues.

This clonotype was seen more than once but under ten times. This chain links TRBV2 with TRBJ2-5; D may match TRBD1 or TRBD2 (6 bases each). From germline, CDR1 is SNHLY and CDR2 FYNNEI. The CDR3 loop spans 15 amino acids. V was pared by 8 bases and J by 5 bases, with 21 bases between. CDR3 amino acids: CASSQELIGGETQYF. As DNA, the CDR3 is TGTGCCAGCTCCCAAGAACTAATAGGGGGGGAGACCCAGTACTTC.

This clonotype turned up a few times. This chain uses TRBV18 with TRBJ1-5; no clear D. The CDR3 covers 14 residues. Germline CDR1 reads KGHSH; CDR2 reads LQKENI. The germline V and J ends were trimmed by 5 bases and 7 bases, with 15 bases remaining between them. Here the CDR3 reads CASSREGGYQPQHF. In DNA form, the CDR3 reads TGTGCCAGCTCAAGAGAGGGTGGTTACCAGCCCCAGCATTTT.

Only a few counts were recorded for this clonotype. This sequence joins TRBV20-1 and TRBJ2-7; 8 bases agree with TRBD1. V lost 7 bases and J lost 0; bases outside the gene matches: 17. In germline, CDR1 is DFQATT, CDR2 SNEGSKA (reference sequence). The length of the CDR3 is 17 residues. The CDR3 sequence is CSVLQAGQGPSSYEQYF. As DNA, the CDR3 is TGCAGTGTCCTACAAGCAGGACAGGGCCCTAGCTCCTACGAGCAGTACTTC.

V is TRBV27 and J is TRBJ2-1, with D possibly being TRBD1 or TRBD2 (5 bases each). Germline CDR1 and CDR2: MNHEY and SMNVEV (reference sequence). The CDR3 loop spans 14 amino acids. With 7 bases removed from V and 4 bases from J, the gap between germline ends came to 14 bases. CDR3 bases: TGTGCCAGCACCACCTTCGAGGGGTACAATGAGCAGTTCTTC. It translates to CASTTFEGYNEQFF.

This clonotype was seen more than once but under ten times. V usage is TRBV7-3 and J usage is TRBJ2-3; D might be TRBD1 (5 bases). The CDR3 is 16 residues long. The germline gives CDR1 SGHTA, CDR2 FQGTGA. Trimming took 5 bases from V and 0 from J, leaving 15 bases between them. CDR3 sequence reads: CASSPRQGISTDTQYF. The CDR3 DNA is TGTGCCAGCAGCCCCCGGCAGGGCATCAGCACAGATACGCAGTATTTT. Combining the CDR3 with reference TRBV7-3 and TRBJ2-3 gives the whole variable domain GAGVSQTPSNKVTEKGKYVELRCDPISGHTALYWYRQSLGQGPEFLIYFQGTGAADDSGLPNDRFFAVRPEGSVSTLKIQRTERGDSAVYLCASSPRQGISTDTQYFGPGTRLTVL.

Many counts were recorded for this clonotype. This chain uses TRBV27 with TRBJ2-1, with D perhaps matching TRBD1 (5 bases). Looked up from germline, CDR1 is MNHEY and CDR2 is SMNVEV (reference sequence). V lost 3 bases and J 6 bases, leaving 9 bases between the germline ends. This CDR3 is 13 amino acids long. The CDR3 spells CASSFDRFNEQFF. The CDR3 nucleotides are TGTGCCAGCAGTTTCGACAGATTCAATGAGCAGTTCTTC.

The chain carries TRBV20-1 and TRBJ2-1; 10 nucleotides match TRBD2. CDR1 is DFQATT, CDR2 SNEGSKA, per germline (reference sequence). V shed 3 bases, J shed 9 bases, and the junction held 8 bases outside the gene matches. The CDR3 is 14 amino acids. The CDR3 spells CSASLASGSLEQFF. CDR3 DNA sequence: TGCAGTGCTAGTCTGGCTAGCGGGAGTCTTGAGCAGTTCTTC.

The V call is TRBV3-1, the J call TRBJ2-3; D is unresolved. CDR1 and CDR2 from the germline V gene are LGHDT and YNNKEL (reference sequence). Trimming pared 4 bases from V and 2 bases from J, leaving 7 bases between. CDR3 length: 13 amino acids. In DNA form, the CDR3 reads TGTGCCAGCAGCCTCCGACACACAGATACGCAGTATTTT. Encoded protein: CASSLRHTDTQYF.

The chain couples TRBV11-2 to TRBJ2-5; 8 nucleotides match TRBD2. CDR3 size: 13 residues. Germline V gene data show CDR1 as SGHAT and CDR2 as FQNNGV. Trimming cost V 8 bases and J 4 bases; bases outside gene matches: 6. The CDR3 region is CASGSGESETQYF. The CDR3 coding sequence is TGTGCCAGCGGTAGCGGGGAATCAGAGACCCAGTACTTC.

The chain uses TRBV7-2 and TRBJ2-5; D ambiguous. The CDR3 runs 15 residues. Trimming stripped 5 bases from V and 5 bases from J, with 18 bases between. The germline CDR1 and CDR2 sequences are SGHTA and FQGNSA. Here the CDR3 reads CASSPQSYPWETQYF. The CDR3 nucleotides are TGTGCCAGCAGCCCCCAGTCCTATCCATGGGAGACCCAGTACTTC.